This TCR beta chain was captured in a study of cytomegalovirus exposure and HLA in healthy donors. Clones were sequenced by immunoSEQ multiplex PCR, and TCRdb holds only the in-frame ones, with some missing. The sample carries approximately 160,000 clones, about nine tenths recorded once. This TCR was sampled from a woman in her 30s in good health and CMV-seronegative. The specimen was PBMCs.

The CDR3 sequence: CASSITNTDTQYF. The CDR3 DNA sequence: TGTGCCAGTAGTATAACAAACACAGATACGCAGTATTTT. The chain links TRBV19 to TRBJ2-3; D not certain. Deletions cut 2 bases from V and 2 bases from J, with 5 bases between. CDR3 size: 13 residues. Looked up from germline, CDR1 is LNHDA and CDR2 is SQIVND (reference sequence).